This passage covers 12 T cell receptor beta chains from one sample sequenced in a study of CD8 T cells in Susac syndrome. Random hexamers were used to reverse transcribe the RNA input (roughly 0.5 to 1 ug). Each CDR3 protein is one row after TCRdb ran MiXCR on the immunoSEQ multiplex PCR reads. The sample records about 120,000 distinct CDR3 sequences, approximately 94% being singletons. The material sequenced was CD4+ T cells from PBMCs. Receptor source: a human donor with multiple sclerosis.

This rearrangement joins TRBV7-2 to TRBJ1-4; D is undetermined. Germline-derived CDR1 and CDR2 are SGHTA and FQGNSA. The CDR3 totals 13 residues. V was cut by 2 bases and J by 8 bases, with 9 bases left in between. The CDR3 DNA follows: TGTGCCAGCAGCTTACCCACGGGGGAAAAACTGTTTTTT. Translation: CASSLPTGEKLFF. The full variable domain, rest sourced from reference TRBV7-2 and TRBJ1-4, is GAGVSQSPSNKVTEKGKDVELRCDPISGHTALYWYRQSLGQGLEFLIYFQGNSAPDKSGLPSDRFSAERTGGSVSTLTIQRTQQEDSAVYLCASSLPTGEKLFFGSGTQLSVL.

This chain connects TRBV7-2 to TRBJ2-3; D is perhaps TRBD2 (6 bases). CDR3 length: 12 residues. Trimming cost V 3 bases and J 15 bases, with 16 bases left between them. Germline lookup yields CDR1 SGHTA and CDR2 FQGNSA. This CDR3 is CASSFRRGIKYF. For the CDR3, the DNA is TGTGCCAGCAGCTTCAGGCGGGGCATAAAATATTTT.

The chain joins TRBV18 to TRBJ1-2; 7 bases agree with TRBD1. The CDR3 loop spans 16 amino acids. After removal of 6 bases from V and 0 bases from J, the junction contained 10 bases not matched to a gene. Looked up from germline, CDR1 is KGHSH and CDR2 is LQKENI. CDR3 loop: CASSLGQAASNYGYTF. The CDR3, as DNA: TGTGCCAGCTCCCTCGGACAGGCCGCCTCTAACTATGGCTACACCTTC.

This clonotype was seen a single time. The chain is built from TRBV11-2 and TRBJ2-1; 12 nucleotides align to TRBD2. The CDR3 has 13 amino acids. The ends lost 3 bases at V and 14 bases at J; junction bases unmatched: 5. CDR1 and CDR2 (germline): SGHAT, FQNNGV. The CDR3 bases are TGTGCCAGCAGCTTCACCTCTAGCGGGAGGGAGTTCTTC. This sequence encodes CASSFTSSGREFF.

The chain links TRBV29-1 to TRBJ1-2; D call uncertain. CDR1 is SQVTM, CDR2 ANQGSEA, per germline. Trimming pared 6 bases from V and 7 bases from J, leaving 15 bases between. This CDR3 is built from 12 residues. Here the CDR3 reads CSVETSGSGYTF. CDR3 coding DNA: TGCAGCGTAGAAACTTCGGGTTCTGGCTACACCTTC.

The chain joins TRBV12-3 or TRBV12-4 to TRBJ1-1; no definite D call. CDR3 length: 15 amino acids. V lost 2 bases and J lost 5, with 15 bases in between. The CDR3 is CASSLRPLTGTEAFF. The CDR3 DNA reads as TGTGCCAGCAGTTTAAGACCCTTAACGGGGACTGAAGCTTTCTTT.

J is TRBJ1-1 and V is TRBV6-2 or TRBV6-3, with a weak D call TRBD1 (6 bases). This CDR3 is 14 amino acids long. Germline values: CDR1 MNHEY, CDR2 SVGEGT. The V gene lost 6 bases and the J gene lost 4 bases, with 15 bases spanning the gap. CDR3 sequence: CASRPPGGFTEAFF. The CDR3 coding sequence is TGTGCCAGCAGACCCCCGGGGGGCTTCACTGAAGCTTTCTTT.

This clonotype was detected only once. The J gene is TRBJ2-1, the V gene TRBV7-2; D gene ambiguous. CDR1 and CDR2 (germline): SGHTA, FQGNSA. V was pared by 3 bases and J by 8 bases, with 11 bases between. The CDR3 covers 13 residues. CDR3 residues: CASSFWARDEQFF. Here the CDR3 DNA reads TGTGCCAGCAGCTTCTGGGCCCGGGATGAGCAGTTCTTC.

This clonotype was seen a single time. This chain links TRBV6-6 with TRBJ2-1; TRBD1 matches at 9 bases. From germline, CDR1 is MNHNY and CDR2 SVGAGI (reference sequence). The CDR3 is 15 amino acids. After removal of 5 bases from V and 5 bases from J, the junction contained 7 bases not matched to a gene. The DNA for the CDR3 is TGTGCCAGCAGTCGGGACAGGGTCGATCACAATGAGCAGTTCTTC. This gives the protein CASSRDRVDHNEQFF.

This sequence joins TRBV7-9 and TRBJ2-3; 9 positions agree with TRBD1. Germline V gene sequence: CDR1 SEHNR, CDR2 FQNEAQ (reference sequence). CDR3 length: 15 residues. J gave up 0 bases and V 5 bases, and 3 bases lay outside the gene matches. CDR3 coding DNA: TGTGCCAGCAGCCCGGGACAGGGTAGCACAGATACGCAGTATTTT. Residues: CASSPGQGSTDTQYF.

This chain uses TRBV30 with TRBJ1-6; perhaps TRBD1 as D (5 bases). This CDR3 has 14 residues. Germline V gene data show CDR1 as GTSNPN and CDR2 as SVGIG (reference sequence). V lost 5 bases to trimming and J lost 0 bases, with 8 bases between them. The DNA of the CDR3 is TGTGCCTGGGGGACGAGCTCCTATAATTCACCCCTCCACTTT. Translating gives CAWGTSSYNSPLHF.

The chain combines TRBV12-3 or TRBV12-4 with TRBJ2-7; D gene uncertain. This CDR3 has 16 amino acids. The ends were cut back, 3 bases at V and 0 bases at J, with 15 bases in the middle. The CDR3 spells CASSLPFGSSSYEQYF. The CDR3 region has the DNA TGTGCCAGCAGTTTGCCCTTCGGCTCGAGCTCCTACGAGCAGTACTTC.